Presented here are 2 T cell receptor beta chains from one specimen sequenced in a study of T cells in Graves' hyperthyroidism and ophthalmopathy. RNA transcripts gave rise to amplified TCR beta CDR3 regions. A first-round RT-PCR of the TCR CDR3 used the HTBI primer set. Each CDR3 protein is one row after TCRdb ran MiXCR on the multiplex PCR reads. The sample has 400,000 to 500,000 distinct CDR3 sequences, about an eighth seen once. The sequencing input was blood. These receptors were obtained from a woman aged 18-29 years with Graves' hyperthyroidism.

This clonotype was observed many times. CDR3 region: CASSSRWGLAGDTQYF. In DNA form, the CDR3 reads TGTGCCAGCAGTTCCCGCTGGGGACTAGCGGGGGATACGCAGTATTTT. The chain uses TRBV12-3 or TRBV12-4 and TRBJ2-3; 13 bases agree with TRBD2. Trimming at V came to 4 bases and at J to 6 bases, leaving 7 bases not matched to a gene. The CDR3 spans 16 residues.

This clonotype was recorded at least ten times. The rearrangement joins TRBV5-1 to TRBJ2-1; 12 bases are shared with TRBD2. The CDR3 is 17 residues long. V gave up 2 bases and J gave up 7 bases; unmatched junction bases: 10. The germline CDR1 and CDR2 sequences are SGHRS and YFSETQ. The CDR3 spells CASSLIKRTSGVNEQFF. The CDR3 DNA reads as TGCGCCAGCAGCTTAATTAAGCGGACTAGCGGGGTAAATGAGCAGTTCTTC.